These 13 T cell receptor beta chains share one sample of origin, sequenced in a study of T cell responses to AZD1222 COVID-19 vaccine. TCRdb's table, derived via immunoSEQ multiplex PCR, lists solely in-frame clones and lacks some. This table has 90,000 to 130,000 clones, roughly four fifths appearing once. Sequencing was performed on peripheral blood, taken on day 0 of AZD1222 vaccination. These receptors all stem from an adult in good health.

The chain recombines TRBV11-2 with TRBJ2-1; unclear D gene. The CDR3 length is 15 residues. The V end lost 5 bases, the J end lost 2 bases, and 13 bases lay between the germline ends. In germline, CDR1 is SGHAT, CDR2 FQNNGV. This chain's CDR3 is CASSLGGSTYNEQFF. CDR3 in DNA: TGTGCCAGCAGCCTAGGTGGCAGTACCTACAATGAGCAGTTCTTC.

The genes are TRBV6-5 and TRBJ1-1; D remains ambiguous. The CDR3 extends over 12 amino acids. V lost 8 bases, J lost 1 base, and 8 bases lay in between. The germline V gene has CDR1 MNHEY and CDR2 SVGAGI. As DNA, the CDR3 is TGTGCCAGCGGTACCGGGAACACTGAAGCTTTCTTT. Protein: CASGTGNTEAFF.

This CDR3 reads CASSPWAAGETIQYF. The CDR3 bases are TGTGCCAGCAGCCCCTGGGCGGCAGGGGAGACCATTCAGTACTTC. This chain connects TRBV7-6 to TRBJ2-4, with a tentative D call TRBD1 (6 bases). Germline CDR1 reads SGHVS; CDR2 reads FNYEAQ. The V gene lost 5 bases and the J gene lost 9 bases, with 20 bases spanning the gap. This CDR3 region has 15 residues.

The chain recombines TRBV10-2 with TRBJ2-1, with a weak D call TRBD2 (6 bases). Trimming left V 8 bases short and J 6 bases short, with 14 bases between. This CDR3 has 13 amino acids. In germline, CDR1 is WSHSY, CDR2 SAAADI. CDR3 bases: TGCGCCAGCCGAACGGCGGGGAGCAATGAGCAGTTCTTC. It is translated as CASRTAGSNEQFF.

The J gene is TRBJ1-1, the V gene TRBV29-1, with D unresolved. The germline V gene encodes CDR1 SQVTM and CDR2 ANQGSEA. V gave up 5 bases and J gave up 3 bases, with 4 bases separating them. The CDR3 totals 10 residues. The CDR3 is CSVRDTEAFF. CDR3 DNA sequence: TGCAGCGTTAGGGACACTGAAGCTTTCTTT.

This rearrangement joins TRBV28 to TRBJ2-7; tentative D call: TRBD1 (6 bases). Germline V gives CDR1 MDHEN, CDR2 SYDVKM. The CDR3 is made up of 15 amino acids. Trimming cost V 2 bases and J 5 bases, with 16 bases left between them. In DNA form, the CDR3 reads TGTGCCAGCAGTTTACCTGCAGGGGCACCCGACGAGCAGTACTTC. Translation gives CASSLPAGAPDEQYF.

J is TRBJ2-6 and V is TRBV7-2; weak D call: TRBD1 (5 bases). Germline V gene lookup returns CDR1 SGHTA and CDR2 FQGNSA. Trimming stripped 5 bases from V and 4 bases from J, with 18 bases between. This CDR3 has 17 amino acids. Here the CDR3 DNA reads TGTGCCAGCAGCCCTCAACCCCCAGGGCGCGGGGCCAACGTCCTGACTTTC. Protein sequence: CASSPQPPGRGANVLTF. The variable domain in full, completed from reference TRBV7-2 and TRBJ2-6, reads GAGVSQSPSNKVTEKGKDVELRCDPISGHTALYWYRQSLGQGLEFLIYFQGNSAPDKSGLPSDRFSAERTGGSVSTLTIQRTQQEDSAVYLCASSPQPPGRGANVLTFGAGSRLTVL.

J is TRBJ2-7 and V is TRBV3-1 (or the pseudogene TRBV3-2); weak D call: TRBD1 (5 bases). The CDR3 is 16 residues long. Per the germline V gene, CDR1 is LGHDT and CDR2 is YNNKEL (reference sequence). V was trimmed by 0 bases and J by 1 base, leaving 13 bases between them. The CDR3 here is CASSQELGRLSYEQYF. The CDR3 coding sequence is TGTGCCAGCAGCCAAGAGCTGGGGCGCTTGTCCTACGAGCAGTACTTC.

This clone was seen more than once but under ten times. V is TRBV7-2 and J is TRBJ2-5; D is perhaps TRBD1 (5 bases). Germline CDR1 and CDR2: SGHTA and FQGNSA. Trimming removed 5 bases at V and 2 bases at J, with 18 bases between. This CDR3 spans 16 amino acids. CDR3 sequence reads: CASSPPPMTEQETQYF. The CDR3 region has the DNA TGTGCCAGCAGCCCCCCCCCGATGACAGAACAAGAGACCCAGTACTTC. Based on the CDR3 plus reference TRBV7-2 and TRBJ2-5, the full variable domain is GAGVSQSPSNKVTEKGKDVELRCDPISGHTALYWYRQSLGQGLEFLIYFQGNSAPDKSGLPSDRFSAERTGGSVSTLTIQRTQQEDSAVYLCASSPPPMTEQETQYFGPGTRLLVL.

V and J are TRBV28 and TRBJ2-7; 7 nucleotides line up with TRBD1. This CDR3 comprises 14 residues. Trimming at V came to 5 bases and at J to 6 bases, leaving 10 bases not matched to a gene. Germline loops: CDR1 MDHEN, CDR2 SYDVKM. For the CDR3, the DNA is TGTGCCAGCAGTATACCGACAGGGTATAGCGAGCAGTACTTC. Translation gives CASSIPTGYSEQYF. Variable domain in full (rest from reference TRBV28 and TRBJ2-7): DVKVTQSSRYLVKRTGEKVFLECVQDMDHENMFWYRQDPGLGLRLIYFSYDVKMKEKGDIPEGYSVSREKKERFSLILESASTNQTSMYLCASSIPTGYSEQYFGPGTRLTVT.

This chain's CDR3 is CASSPGTGGFGSNQPQHF. The CDR3 DNA reads as TGTGCCAGCTCACCAGGGACAGGAGGCTTCGGTAGCAATCAGCCCCAGCATTTT. The V call is TRBV18, the J call TRBJ1-5; 8 positions match TRBD1. Germline V gives CDR1 KGHSH, CDR2 LQKENI. The CDR3 has 18 residues. With V trimmed by 2 bases and J by 0 bases, 9 bases remained unmatched.

This clone was recorded a few times. The V and J genes are TRBV24-1 and TRBJ2-3; D is perhaps TRBD2 (5 bases). The V end was cut by 9 bases, the J end by 0 bases, with 9 bases between. The germline V gene encodes CDR1 KGHDR and CDR2 SFDVKD. The CDR3 runs 13 residues. The CDR3 loop reads CATGSPSTDTQYF. In nucleotides, the CDR3 is TGTGCCACCGGGAGCCCTAGCACAGATACGCAGTATTTT.

In its sample, this clone was seen a few times. The chain joins TRBV5-1 to TRBJ2-1, with 12 bases matching TRBD2. Germline loops: CDR1 SGHRS, CDR2 YFSETQ. Unmatched junction bases numbered 6, after V lost 0 bases and J lost 8 bases. This CDR3 is 16 amino acids long. This chain's CDR3 is CASSLAPSGGEDEQFF. The DNA of the CDR3 is TGCGCCAGCAGCTTGGCTCCTAGCGGGGGGGAGGATGAGCAGTTCTTC.